These T cell receptor beta chains were read from a single sample in a study of T cell clones after liver transplantation. Clones were read by immunoSEQ multiplex PCR, and TCRdb kept only the in-frame ones, dropping some. This table has 65,000 to 80,000 clones, approximately 82% appearing once. Sequencing used CD4+ T cells from blood, obtained at the 22-month timepoint. These receptors were collected from a human patient who received a liver transplant. Some T cells may arise from the graft donor. CDR3s include the opening cysteine and the closing phenylalanine or tryptophan. Fields, in order: J gene, clone size, V gene, D gene, CDR3 DNA, CDR3 protein. A D gene is named only where the DNA matches it firmly. Clone size appears in some rows only: once, few, many, or a class for an expanded clone.

j_gene: TRBJ1-5
abundance: NA
v_gene: TRBV18
d_gene: NA
CDR3nt: TGTGCCAGCTCACCAGGGGGCCAGCCCCAGCATTTT
CDR3aa: CASSPGGQPQHF

j_gene: TRBJ2-1
abundance: once
v_gene: TRBV19
d_gene: NA
CDR3nt: TGTGCCAGTAGTATAGGTAGCGCCTCCTACAATGAGCAGTTCTTC
CDR3aa: CASSIGSASYNEQFF

j_gene: TRBJ1-3
abundance: NA
v_gene: TRBV14
d_gene: NA
CDR3nt: TGTGCCAGCAGCCAAGCCCAGCACATTGGAAACACCATATATTTT
CDR3aa: CASSQAQHIGNTIYF

j_gene: TRBJ2-5
abundance: few
v_gene: TRBV6-1
d_gene: TRBD1
CDR3nt: TGTGCCAGCAGGGATGGACAGGCCATGCAAGAGACCCAGTACTTC
CDR3aa: CASRDGQAMQETQYF

j_gene: TRBJ1-1
abundance: NA
v_gene: TRBV7-2
d_gene: NA
CDR3nt: TGTGCCAGCAGCTTAGACACGAACACTGAAGCTTTCTTT
CDR3aa: CASSLDTNTEAFF

j_gene: TRBJ2-5
abundance: few
v_gene: TRBV7-6
d_gene: NA
CDR3nt: TGTGCCAGCAGCTTAACAGTCCAAGAGACCCAGTACTTC
CDR3aa: CASSLTVQETQYF

j_gene: TRBJ2-7
abundance: NA
v_gene: TRBV7-2
d_gene: NA
CDR3nt: TGTGCCAGCAGACCATTAACAGGCTACGAGCAGTACTTC
CDR3aa: CASRPLTGYEQYF

j_gene: TRBJ2-5
abundance: NA
v_gene: TRBV5-1
d_gene: NA
CDR3nt: TGCGCCAGCAGCTTGGCCGCGGGGCCTCAAGAGACCCAGTACTTC
CDR3aa: CASSLAAGPQETQYF

j_gene: TRBJ1-6
abundance: NA
v_gene: TRBV2
d_gene: TRBD1
CDR3nt: TGTGCCAGCACAGCGGGACAGGGGGCCCTTGGGACCTATAATTCACCCCTCCACTTT
CDR3aa: CASTAGQGALGTYNSPLHF

j_gene: TRBJ1-3
abundance: NA
v_gene: TRBV18
d_gene: NA
CDR3nt: TGTGCCAGCTCACCACAAGGGCACTCTGGAAACACCATATATTTT
CDR3aa: CASSPQGHSGNTIYF

j_gene: TRBJ1-5
abundance: NA
v_gene: TRBV4-2
d_gene: NA
CDR3nt: TGTGCCAGCAGCCAAGGTTCTTGGGACCAGCCCCAGCATTTT
CDR3aa: CASSQGSWDQPQHF

j_gene: TRBJ2-7
abundance: NA
v_gene: TRBV9
d_gene: TRBD2
CDR3nt: TGTGCCAGCAGCACGTCTAGCGGGGGGTACGAGCAGTACTTC
CDR3aa: CASSTSSGGYEQYF

j_gene: TRBJ2-3
abundance: NA
v_gene: TRBV6-5
d_gene: NA
CDR3nt: TGTGCCAGCAGTTTTAACAGAGGCACAGATACGCAGTATTTT
CDR3aa: CASSFNRGTDTQYF

j_gene: TRBJ2-7
abundance: NA
v_gene: TRBV5-6
d_gene: TRBD1
CDR3nt: TGTGCCAGCAGCCGACCTGGACAGGGGCTCCCCTACGAGCAGTACTTC
CDR3aa: CASSRPGQGLPYEQYF

j_gene: TRBJ1-2
abundance: NA
v_gene: TRBV6-1
d_gene: NA
CDR3nt: TGTGCCAGCAGTGAACAGTTGGACAGCTATGGCTACACCTTC
CDR3aa: CASSEQLDSYGYTF

j_gene: TRBJ2-5
abundance: NA
v_gene: TRBV5-6
d_gene: NA
CDR3nt: TGTGCCAGCAGTCTCGGGTCTGGTGGGACCCAGTACTTC
CDR3aa: CASSLGSGGTQYF

j_gene: TRBJ2-2
abundance: NA
v_gene: TRBV6-5
d_gene: TRBD2
CDR3nt: TGTGCCAGCAGTTCTGCTAGCGGGAGAAACGGGGAGCTGTTTTTT
CDR3aa: CASSSASGRNGELFF

j_gene: TRBJ2-2
abundance: few
v_gene: TRBV5-6
d_gene: NA
CDR3nt: TGTGCCAGCAGCTTAGGGGCGGTATTCGCCGGGGAGCTGTTTTTT
CDR3aa: CASSLGAVFAGELFF